Here is one T cell receptor (beta chain) with its context. Its specificity is not known. The data stem from a study of T cells after yellow fever vaccination. Template switching by 5'RACE produced TCR cDNA, adding a universal primer site and UMIs. TCRdb reanalysed the 5' RACE reads using MiXCR and keeps one entry per CDR3 protein. The table has hundreds of thousands of distinct CDR3 sequences, about a sixth seen once. Study-level findings and limits: Abundant clonotypes from the bulk population could get into FACS-sorted repertoires as contaminants. Faster peaking, at day 5 versus 15, marked a secondary response that was weaker.

This CDR3 is built from 16 residues. The V gene's germline CDR1 is LNHNV and CDR2 YYDKDF (reference sequence). V dropped 3 bases and J dropped 7 bases, with 19 bases sitting between them. This receptor was obtained from a man aged 18 to 30 who received the YFV17D yellow fever vaccine. This specimen consisted of PBMCs, obtained 4 to 6 days after the first yellow fever vaccination. The genes are TRBV15 and TRBJ1-5; TRBD1 might be the D (5 bases). The CDR3 DNA reads as TGTGCCACCAGCAGCGGTACGACCAACTGGGGCCAGCCCCAGCATTTT. Its protein is CATSSGTTNWGQPQHF.